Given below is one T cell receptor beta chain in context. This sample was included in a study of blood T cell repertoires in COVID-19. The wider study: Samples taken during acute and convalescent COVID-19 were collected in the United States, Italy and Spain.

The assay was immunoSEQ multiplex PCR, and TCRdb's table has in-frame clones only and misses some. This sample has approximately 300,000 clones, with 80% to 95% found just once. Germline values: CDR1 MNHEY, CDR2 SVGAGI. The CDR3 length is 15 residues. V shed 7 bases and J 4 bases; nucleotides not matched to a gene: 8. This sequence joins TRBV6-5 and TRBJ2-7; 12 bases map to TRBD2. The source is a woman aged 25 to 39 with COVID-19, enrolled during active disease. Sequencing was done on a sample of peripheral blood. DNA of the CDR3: TGTGCCAGCATTCAAACTAGCGGGAGGAAGTACGAGCAGTACTTC. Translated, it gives CASIQTSGRKYEQYF.